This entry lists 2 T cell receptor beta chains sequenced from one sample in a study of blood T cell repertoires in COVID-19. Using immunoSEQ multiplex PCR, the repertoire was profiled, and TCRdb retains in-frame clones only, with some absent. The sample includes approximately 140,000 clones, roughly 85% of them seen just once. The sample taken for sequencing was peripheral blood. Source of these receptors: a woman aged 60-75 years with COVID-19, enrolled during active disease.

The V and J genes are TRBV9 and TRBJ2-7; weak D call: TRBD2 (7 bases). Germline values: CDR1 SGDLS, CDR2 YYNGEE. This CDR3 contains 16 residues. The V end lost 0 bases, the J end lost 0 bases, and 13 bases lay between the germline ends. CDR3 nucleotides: TGTGCCAGCAGCGTAGTAAGAGGGGGGGCCTCCTACGAGCAGTACTTC. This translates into CASSVVRGGASYEQYF.

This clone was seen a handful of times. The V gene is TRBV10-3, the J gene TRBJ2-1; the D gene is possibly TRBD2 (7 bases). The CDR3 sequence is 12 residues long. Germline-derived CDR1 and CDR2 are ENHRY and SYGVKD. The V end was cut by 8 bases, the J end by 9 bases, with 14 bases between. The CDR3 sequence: CAIGEGEVEQFF. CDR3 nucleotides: TGTGCCATCGGGGAGGGGGAGGTTGAGCAGTTCTTC.